A selection of T cell receptor beta chains follows, all from one sample in a study of CD8 T cells in ankylosing spondylitis. TCRdb passed the 5' RACE reads through MiXCR, listing each CDR3 protein once. The table lists a few hundred thousand distinct CDR3 sequences, roughly 20% of them singletons. The sequenced sample was blood, either unsorted or a sorted T cell fraction (not recorded which). The receptors were sampled from a male donor with ankylosing spondylitis or in good health (not recorded which). The CDR3 runs from the conserved cysteine through the conserved F or W. A D gene is named only where the DNA matches it firmly. The size of a clone is reported for some rows only, either as once, few or many, or as a class for expanded clones.

j_call d_call v_call clone_size cdr3_aa cdr3_nt
TRBJ1-2 TRBD1 TRBV28 NA CASSLTGQGAGYTF TGTGCCAGCAGTCTAACGGGACAGGGGGCCGGCTACACCTTC
TRBJ1-1 NA TRBV6-1 many CASMSGAFTEAFF TGTGCCAGCATGAGCGGGGCCTTCACTGAAGCTTTCTTT
TRBJ1-6 NA TRBV12-3/TRBV12-4 few CASSTDGGSNSPLHF TGTGCCAGCAGCACGGATGGGGGAAGTAATTCACCCCTCCACTTT
TRBJ2-3 NA TRBV7-2 NA CASSLGPRTDTQYF TGTGCCAGCAGCTTAGGTCCCCGCACAGATACGCAGTATTTT
TRBJ2-5 NA TRBV3-1 few CASSQGSPQTQYF TGTGCCAGCAGCCAAGGATCCCCTCAGACCCAGTACTTC
TRBJ1-2 TRBD1 TRBV15 few CATSRDRDRDYGYTF TGTGCCACCAGCAGAGATCGGGACAGGGACTATGGCTACACCTTC
TRBJ1-5 NA TRBV6-2/TRBV6-3 NA CASSRRQAASYSNQPQHF TGTGCCAGCAGTCGACGACAGGCTGCGTCGTATAGCAATCAGCCCCAGCATTTT
TRBJ2-3 TRBD2 TRBV5-1 few CASSLVKSGKDTDTQYF TGCGCCAGCAGCTTGGTTAAAAGCGGGAAGGATACAGATACGCAGTATTTT
TRBJ1-6 NA TRBV15 NA CATSIPPYNSPLHF TGTGCCACCAGCATCCCTCCCTATAATTCACCCCTCCACTTT
TRBJ1-6 NA TRBV12-3/TRBV12-4 once CASSLGGAGYNSPLHF TGTGCCAGCAGTTTAGGGGGGGCAGGCTATAATTCACCCCTCCACTTT
TRBJ2-2 TRBD1 TRBV7-9 many CASSLATGGKTGELFF TGTGCCAGCAGCTTAGCAACAGGGGGCAAGACCGGGGAGCTGTTTTTT
TRBJ2-5 NA TRBV3-1 few CASSQDTRGQETQYF TGTGCCAGCAGCCAAGATACACGGGGTCAAGAGACCCAGTACTTC
TRBJ2-1 TRBD2 TRBV24-1 few CATSDLTSGGWNEQFF TGTGCCACCAGTGATTTGACTAGCGGGGGGTGGAATGAGCAGTTCTTC
TRBJ1-5 NA TRBV5-5 few CASSTEMGAHQPQHF TGTGCCAGCAGCACTGAGATGGGGGCGCATCAGCCCCAGCATTTT
TRBJ2-6 NA TRBV28 NA CASSLLRDVSGANVLTF TGTGCCAGCAGTTTATTGAGGGACGTCTCTGGGGCCAACGTCCTGACTTTC
TRBJ1-3 TRBD1 TRBV12-3/TRBV12-4 NA CASSLGQGVSGNTIYF TGTGCCAGCAGTTTGGGGCAGGGGGTCTCTGGAAACACCATATATTTT
TRBJ1-4 TRBD1 TRBV12-3/TRBV12-4 NA CASSTHRGPNEKLFF TGTGCCAGCAGCACGCACAGGGGACCGAATGAAAAACTGTTTTTT
TRBJ2-1 NA TRBV29-1 few CSVRYNEQFF TGCAGCGTTCGGTACAATGAGCAGTTCTTC
TRBJ1-5 NA TRBV6-1 many CASSEGGHQPQHF TGTGCCAGCAGCGAAGGAGGGCATCAGCCCCAGCATTTT
TRBJ1-5 NA TRBV5-1 many CASSLQGGDQPQHF TGCGCCAGCAGCCTACAAGGCGGGGATCAGCCCCAGCATTTT
TRBJ2-2 TRBD2 TRBV12-3/TRBV12-4 few CASSGLAGTNTGELFF TGTGCCAGCAGCGGGCTAGCGGGAACGAACACCGGGGAGCTGTTTTTT
TRBJ2-3 TRBD2 TRBV5-1 few CATAKAGPPDTQYF TGCGCCACCGCGAAAGCGGGACCCCCAGATACGCAGTATTTT
TRBJ2-5 NA TRBV3-1 NA CASSQDMASVTQYF TGTGCCAGCAGCCAAGATATGGCTAGTGTGACCCAGTACTTC
TRBJ1-1 TRBD1 TRBV27 NA CASSLPGGPGTEAFF TGTGCCAGCAGTTTGCCAGGGGGCCCGGGCACTGAAGCTTTCTTT
TRBJ2-2 TRBD2 TRBV5-1 NA CASSLGTKNTGELFF TGCGCCAGCAGCCTGGGGACTAAGAACACCGGGGAGCTGTTTTTT
TRBJ1-5 NA TRBV2 few CASRGTIGNQPQHF TGTGCCAGCAGGGGGACAATTGGCAATCAGCCCCAGCATTTT
TRBJ1-5 NA TRBV12-3/TRBV12-4 NA CASSTTGFNQPQHF TGTGCCAGCAGTACCACAGGGTTCAATCAGCCCCAGCATTTT
TRBJ2-6 NA TRBV20-1 NA CSARALAGANVLTF TGCAGTGCTAGGGCCCTAGCTGGGGCCAACGTCCTGACTTTC